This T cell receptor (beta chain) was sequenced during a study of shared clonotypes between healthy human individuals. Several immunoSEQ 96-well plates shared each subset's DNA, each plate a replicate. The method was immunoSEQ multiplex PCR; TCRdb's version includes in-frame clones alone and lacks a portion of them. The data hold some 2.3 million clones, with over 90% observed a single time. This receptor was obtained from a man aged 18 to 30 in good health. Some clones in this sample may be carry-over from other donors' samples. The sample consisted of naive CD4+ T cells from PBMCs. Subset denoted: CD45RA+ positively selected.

The CDR3 DNA is TGTGCCAGCAGCTTGGCACTACTAGCGGGAGGCTCAGATACGCAGTATTTT. Its translation is CASSLALLAGGSDTQYF. The V gene is TRBV5-6, the J gene TRBJ2-3; 12 bases are a match to TRBD2. With V trimmed by 0 bases and J by 4 bases, 6 bases remained unmatched. Germline V gene sequence: CDR1 SGHDT, CDR2 YYEEEE. The CDR3 sequence is 17 residues long.